The rows below give T cell receptor beta chains drawn from one sample of a study of blood T cell repertoires in COVID-19. Only in-frame clones appear in the TCRdb table, and some are missing; sequencing was by immunoSEQ multiplex PCR. The sample has more than 350,000 clones, about 88% seen once. Sequencing was done on a sample of PBMCs or T cells enriched from blood (not recorded which). The receptors were sampled from a woman aged 18-30 years who had been exposed to COVID-19. CDR3s include the opening cysteine and the closing phenylalanine or tryptophan. A D gene is named only where the DNA matches it firmly. The listing skips clone size in some rows; elsewhere it reads once, few, many or a size class.

D	J	size	V	CDR3	DNA
-	TRBJ2-5	-	TRBV7-9	CASSLAGGQETQYF	TGTGCCAGCAGCTTAGCCGGGGGCCAAGAGACCCAGTACTTC
TRBD1	TRBJ1-1	-	TRBV10-3	CAISESGTAQVEAFF	TGTGCCATCAGTGAGTCGGGGACAGCTCAAGTTGAAGCTTTCTTT
-	TRBJ1-1	-	TRBV21-1	CASSKTQGSTEAFF	TGTGCCAGCAGCAAGACTCAGGGAAGCACTGAAGCTTTCTTT
TRBD2	TRBJ2-7	-	TRBV28	CASRNSGGIYEQYF	TGTGCCAGCAGAAATAGCGGGGGTATATACGAGCAGTACTTC
TRBD2	TRBJ2-3	-	TRBV7-8	CASSQLAGGLSDTQYF	TGTGCCAGCAGCCAACTAGCGGGGGGGCTCTCAGATACGCAGTATTTT
-	TRBJ1-5	-	TRBV28	CASSLFQGWQPQHF	TGTGCCAGCAGTTTATTCCAGGGATGGCAGCCCCAGCATTTT
-	TRBJ1-6	-	TRBV19	CASSNGGSGSPLHF	TGTGCCAGTAGTAATGGAGGGTCGGGTTCACCCCTCCACTTT
-	TRBJ1-1	-	TRBV6-4	CASSDSAENTEAFF	TGTGCCAGCAGTGACTCGGCAGAGAACACTGAAGCTTTCTTT
-	TRBJ1-1	-	TRBV5-1	CASSPGQGEAFF	TGCGCCAGCAGCCCGGGCCAGGGTGAAGCTTTCTTT
-	TRBJ2-2	-	TRBV7-2	CASSLGGKVGELFF	TGTGCCAGCAGCTTAGGAGGGAAGGTCGGGGAGCTGTTTTTT
-	TRBJ1-4	-	TRBV25-1	CASSDWTALGGKLFF	TGTGCCAGCAGTGATTGGACAGCTCTAGGTGGAAAACTGTTTTTT
-	TRBJ1-2	-	TRBV18	CASSPLDSHNYGYTF	TGTGCCAGCTCACCACTGGACAGCCATAACTATGGCTACACCTTC
TRBD1	TRBJ2-2	-	TRBV27	CASSLFSGQGTGELFF	TGTGCCAGCAGTTTATTTAGTGGACAGGGGACCGGGGAGCTGTTTTTT
-	TRBJ2-4	-	TRBV28	CASSLSPQNIQYF	TGTGCCAGCAGTTTATCTCCCCAAAACATTCAGTACTTC
-	TRBJ2-7	-	TRBV5-1	CASSGARRDEQYF	TGCGCCAGCAGCGGGGCGCGGAGGGACGAGCAGTACTTC
TRBD2	TRBJ2-7	once	TRBV28	CASSLLSGSYEQYF	TGTGCCAGCAGTTTACTGAGCGGGAGTTACGAGCAGTACTTC
-	TRBJ1-1	-	TRBV18	CASSPSSGGDTEAFF	TGTGCCAGCTCACCCTCCTCGGGGGGCGACACTGAAGCTTTCTTT
TRBD1	TRBJ2-7	few	TRBV28	CASSLPDRGREQYF	TGTGCCAGCAGTTTACCGGACAGGGGGAGGGAGCAGTACTTC
-	TRBJ1-1	-	TRBV6-1	CASSESPRANTEAFF	TGTGCCAGCAGTGAATCTCCCAGGGCGAACACTGAAGCTTTCTTT
TRBD1	TRBJ2-2	-	TRBV27	CASRFGTDRTGELFF	TGTGCCAGCAGATTCGGGACAGACCGGACCGGGGAGCTGTTTTTT
-	TRBJ1-1	once	TRBV5-1	CASSLALLGGTEAFF	TGCGCCAGCAGCTTGGCCCTCTTGGGGGGCACTGAAGCTTTCTTT
-	TRBJ2-7	-	TRBV5-4	CASSYTGSSYEQYF	TGTGCCAGCAGTTATACAGGGAGCTCCTACGAGCAGTACTTC
-	TRBJ2-7	-	TRBV11-2	CASTPGHASYEQYF	TGTGCCAGCACCCCGGGACACGCATCCTACGAGCAGTACTTC
-	TRBJ2-4	-	TRBV30	CAWSPSWQNIQYF	TGTGCCTGGAGTCCCTCGTGGCAGAACATTCAGTACTTC
TRBD2	TRBJ2-7	-	TRBV4-1	CASSQGGGPPYEQYF	TGCGCCAGCAGCCAAGGCGGGGGGCCCCCCTACGAGCAGTACTTC
TRBD1	TRBJ1-2	-	TRBV6-6	CASSYPGGNYGYTF	TGTGCCAGCAGTTACCCAGGGGGAAACTATGGCTACACCTTC
TRBD1	TRBJ1-2	-	TRBV5-4	CASSLGTGGIYGYTF	TGTGCCAGCAGCCTGGGGACAGGGGGAATCTATGGCTACACCTTC
-	TRBJ1-2	many	TRBV6-5	CASSYSGGPNGYTF	TGTGCCAGCAGTTACTCGGGGGGGCCGAATGGCTACACCTTC
-	TRBJ1-4	-	TRBV27	CASSFGGANEKLFF	TGTGCCAGCAGTTTCGGGGGGGCAAATGAAAAACTGTTTTTT
-	TRBJ1-1	-	TRBV2	CASSKNTEAFF	TGTGCCAGCAGCAAAAACACTGAAGCTTTCTTT
-	TRBJ2-1	-	TRBV5-1	CASSLGQSYNEQFF	TGCGCCAGCAGCTTGGGTCAGTCCTACAATGAGCAGTTCTTC
-	TRBJ2-2	-	TRBV3-1/TRBV3-2	CASSQDCRFANTGELFF	TGTGCCAGCAGCCAAGATTGCCGGTTCGCGAACACCGGGGAGCTGTTTTTT
TRBD1	TRBJ2-5	-	TRBV5-1	CASTPRQGVRETQYF	TGCGCCAGCACCCCCCGACAGGGGGTCCGAGAGACCCAGTACTTC
-	TRBJ1-1	few	TRBV5-5	CASSFETRSTEAFF	TGTGCCAGCAGCTTCGAGACGCGGAGCACTGAAGCTTTCTTT
-	TRBJ2-7	-	TRBV28	CASSPGAYEQYF	TGTGCCAGCAGTCCCGGGGCCTACGAGCAGTACTTC
TRBD2	TRBJ2-3	-	TRBV2	CASSPSGDSTDTQYF	TGTGCCAGCAGTCCTAGCGGGGATAGCACAGATACGCAGTATTTT
TRBD1	TRBJ1-2	-	TRBV5-1	CASSTQGQGLNYGYTF	TGCGCCAGCAGCACGCAAGGACAGGGGTTGAACTATGGCTACACCTTC
TRBD1	TRBJ1-2	-	TRBV20-1	CSASHQGAYGYTF	TGCAGTGCTAGTCATCAGGGGGCCTATGGCTACACCTTC
-	TRBJ2-7	-	TRBV5-4	CASSLVTQGNEQYF	TGTGCCAGCAGCTTGGTGACACAGGGAAACGAGCAGTACTTC
-	TRBJ1-6	-	TRBV7-5	CARRYRVRGRSSPLHF	TGTGCCAGAAGGTACAGGGTAAGAGGACGAAGTTCACCCCTCCACTTT
-	TRBJ2-7	-	TRBV28	CASSFAGQNYEQYF	TGTGCCAGCAGTTTTGCGGGACAGAATTACGAGCAGTACTTC
-	TRBJ2-7	-	TRBV6-1	CASSERVRAAYEQYF	TGTGCCAGCAGTGAAAGGGTCAGGGCGGCCTACGAGCAGTACTTC
TRBD1	TRBJ2-7	-	TRBV3-1/TRBV3-2	CASSQTGAYEQYF	TGTGCCAGCAGCCAAACAGGGGCCTACGAGCAGTACTTC
TRBD2	TRBJ2-7	-	TRBV6-2/TRBV6-3	CASSYVLAGMYEQYF	TGTGCCAGCAGTTACGTCCTAGCGGGGATGTACGAGCAGTACTTC
TRBD2	TRBJ2-3	-	TRBV10-1	CASSEWTSSYTDTQYF	TGCGCCAGCAGTGAGTGGACTAGCTCTTACACAGATACGCAGTATTTT
-	TRBJ2-2	-	TRBV6-5	CASSYSIRGGTGELFF	TGTGCCAGCAGTTACTCGATTAGGGGAGGCACCGGGGAGCTGTTTTTT
-	TRBJ2-1	-	TRBV21-1	CASSKVGTSGSSYNEQFF	TGTGCCAGCAGCAAAGTAGGGACTAGCGGGAGCTCCTACAATGAGCAGTTCTTC
TRBD1	TRBJ2-7	few	TRBV6-2/TRBV6-3	CASSYGTGVAEQYF	TGTGCCAGCAGTTACGGGACAGGGGTCGCCGAGCAGTACTTC
TRBD1	TRBJ2-3	-	TRBV27	CASSLSGTGDTQYF	TGTGCCAGCAGTTTATCGGGGACAGGAGATACGCAGTATTTT
-	TRBJ2-1	-	TRBV7-2	CASSLGLTPYNEQFF	TGTGCCAGCAGCTTAGGTCTGACTCCCTACAATGAGCAGTTCTTC
TRBD2	TRBJ2-3	-	TRBV5-1	CASSLNLAGGLMTDTQYF	TGCGCCAGCAGCTTGAACTTGGCGGGGGGGCTGATGACAGATACGCAGTATTTT
-	TRBJ2-3	once	TRBV4-2	CASSQEVLAKDTQYF	TGTGCCAGCAGCCAAGAGGTACTAGCCAAAGATACGCAGTATTTT
TRBD1	TRBJ2-7	-	TRBV14	CASSQLGQRSYEQYF	TGTGCCAGCAGCCAACTGGGACAGCGCTCCTACGAGCAGTACTTC
TRBD1	TRBJ1-2	once	TRBV9	CASSGTGKSYGYTF	TGTGCCAGCAGCGGGACAGGTAAAAGCTATGGCTACACCTTC
TRBD1	TRBJ2-5	-	TRBV13	CASSLGESGTGSETQYF	TGTGCCAGCAGCTTAGGCGAATCTGGGACAGGGTCAGAGACCCAGTACTTC